The 21 T cell receptor beta chains below come from one sample, sequenced in a study of naive and memory T cell subsets. An equimolar mix of two oligonucleotides served as the beta constant-region primer for TRBC1 and TRBC2. TCRdb re-called the UMI-ligation and nested PCR reads through MiXCR, storing one row per CDR3 protein. The sample comprises 130,000 to 150,000 distinct CDR3 sequences, about 17% of which are singletons, and approximately 0.15% rests with the top ten. What was sequenced was naive CD4+ T cells from blood. The receptors derive from a human donor in good health.

Only a few counts were recorded for this clonotype. The V gene is TRBV12-3 or TRBV12-4, the J gene TRBJ2-1; 11 bases line up with TRBD2. Germline trimming cut 6 bases from V and 4 bases from J; bases unmatched to any gene: 5. The CDR3 loop spans 15 amino acids. The CDR3 DNA is TGTGCCAGCAGGCATCGGACTAGCGGGTACAATGAGCAGTTCTTC. Protein product: CASRHRTSGYNEQFF.

The J gene is TRBJ2-5, the V gene TRBV3-1, with D perhaps matching TRBD2 (6 bases). Germline-derived CDR1 and CDR2 are LGHDT and YNNKEL (reference sequence). CDR3 size: 14 residues. V lost 1 base, J lost 5 bases, and 11 bases lay in between. The chain's CDR3 is CASSQAGGPETQYF. CDR3 coding DNA: TGTGCCAGCAGCCAAGCCGGGGGACCGGAGACCCAGTACTTC.

The chain combines TRBV7-3 with TRBJ1-3, with D unclear. This CDR3 is 17 amino acids long. Trimming cost V 0 bases and J 0 bases, with 12 bases left between them. Germline CDR1 and CDR2: SGHTA and FQGTGA. Here the CDR3 DNA reads TGTGCCAGCAGCTTAACCGGTGGTCGGAACTCTGGAAACACCATATATTTT. Its translation: CASSLTGGRNSGNTIYF.

This clonotype was detected many times. V and J are TRBV6-1 and TRBJ2-7; TRBD1 matches at 9 bases. With V trimmed by 11 bases and J by 3 bases, 8 bases remained unmatched. The CDR3 extends over 13 amino acids. Germline assignment: CDR1 MNHNS and CDR2 SASEGT. CDR3 protein: CAGVTGQGYEQYF. CDR3 bases: TGTGCCGGCGTTACGGGACAGGGCTACGAGCAGTACTTC.

V is TRBV6-6 and J is TRBJ2-3; TRBD2 matches 8 bases. Germline CDR1 is MNHNY and CDR2 is SVGAGI (reference sequence). This CDR3 spans 14 amino acids. Trimming took 4 bases from V and 4 from J; bases not matched to a gene: 4. This CDR3 is CASSLGREADTQYF. Here the CDR3 DNA reads TGTGCCAGCAGTTTGGGGCGGGAGGCAGATACGCAGTATTTT.

This clonotype was seen more than once but under ten times. This chain links TRBV7-9 with TRBJ2-3; D is tentatively TRBD1 or TRBD2 (5 bases each). The germline V and J ends were trimmed by 4 bases and 0 bases, with 14 bases remaining between them. The germline V gene has CDR1 SEHNR and CDR2 FQNEAQ (reference sequence). The CDR3 extends over 16 amino acids. The CDR3, as DNA: TGTGCCAGCAGCTGGACTGGCCAGGGAAGCACAGATACGCAGTATTTT. Its translation is CASSWTGQGSTDTQYF.

This clonotype was observed a few times. V and J are TRBV20-1 and TRBJ1-1; tentatively, D is TRBD1 (6 bases). CDR3 size: 14 residues. CDR1 and CDR2 (germline): DFQATT, SNEGSKA (reference sequence). Trimming removed 5 bases at V and 1 base at J, with 14 bases between. The CDR3, as DNA: TGCAGTGCTCGAGCAGGACAGCAGAACACTGAAGCTTTCTTT. Encoded protein: CSARAGQQNTEAFF.

The sample holds a few counts of this clonotype. This sequence joins TRBV7-8 and TRBJ1-1, with D unresolved. Trimming took off 4 bases at V and 1 base at J, with 7 bases between the two ends. The CDR3 is 13 amino acids. Germline CDR1 is SGHVS and CDR2 is FQNEAQ. CDR3: CASSSWRNTEAFF. The CDR3 DNA is TGTGCCAGCAGCTCCTGGAGGAACACTGAAGCTTTCTTT. The complete variable domain, with remaining parts taken from reference TRBV7-8 and TRBJ1-1, reads GAGVSQSPRYKVAKRGQDVALRCDPISGHVSLFWYQQALGQGPEFLTYFQNEAQLDKSGLPSDRFFAERPEGSVSTLKIQRTQQEDSAVYLCASSSWRNTEAFFGQGTRLTVV.

This clonotype was counted between two and nine times. The gene calls are TRBV6-6 and TRBJ1-6, with no clear D. Trimming cost V 3 bases and J 6 bases, with 9 bases left between them. CDR3 length equals 14 residues. Germline lookup yields CDR1 MNHNY and CDR2 SVGAGI (reference sequence). The CDR3 is CASSYVAGNSPLHF. CDR3 sequence (DNA): TGTGCCAGCAGTTATGTCGCTGGTAATTCACCCCTCCACTTT.

This chain joins TRBV12-3 or TRBV12-4 and TRBJ2-1; 8 nucleotides match TRBD1. The CDR3 sequence is 15 residues long. Trimming cost V 5 bases and J 6 bases; bases outside gene matches: 9. Here the CDR3 reads CASSADRGVFNEQFF. Here the CDR3 DNA reads TGTGCCAGCAGTGCTGACAGGGGTGTCTTCAATGAGCAGTTCTTC.

This rearrangement joins TRBV29-1 to TRBJ2-6, with TRBD2 identical over 7 bases. CDR1 and CDR2 (germline): SQVTM, ANQGSEA. CDR3 size: 13 residues. V shed 7 bases and J 4 bases; nucleotides not matched to a gene: 4. CDR3 protein: CSGGGDGANVLTF. The DNA for the CDR3 is TGCAGCGGGGGAGGGGACGGGGCCAACGTCCTGACTTTC.

The J gene is TRBJ2-2, the V gene TRBV9; unclear D gene. V gave up 0 bases and J gave up 0 bases, with 6 bases separating them. Germline loops: CDR1 SGDLS, CDR2 YYNGEE. The CDR3 loop spans 15 amino acids. CDR3 sequence reads: CASSVGVANTGELFF. The CDR3, as DNA: TGTGCCAGCAGCGTAGGTGTGGCGAACACCGGGGAGCTGTTTTTT.

This clonotype was found many times. The rearrangement joins TRBV7-9 to TRBJ2-7, with 7 bases matching TRBD1. This CDR3 is built from 15 residues. Germline lookup yields CDR1 SEHNR and CDR2 FQNEAQ (reference sequence). V was pared by 5 bases and J by 2 bases, with 9 bases of the junction left unmatched. CDR3 nucleotides: TGTGCCAGCAGCAAGCAAGGGACAGAGACCTACGAGCAGTACTTC. This gives the protein CASSKQGTETYEQYF.

The genes are TRBV5-1 and TRBJ1-6; no firm D call. The CDR3 is 14 residues long. In germline, CDR1 is SGHRS, CDR2 YFSETQ. Trimming removed 0 bases from V and 6 bases from J, with 7 bases in between. The CDR3 loop reads CASSLAGTNSPLHF. CDR3 in DNA: TGCGCCAGCAGCTTGGCCGGAACTAATTCACCCCTCCACTTT.

In its sample, this clonotype was seen many times. The genes are TRBV20-1 and TRBJ2-1; 10 nucleotides match TRBD2. The V and J ends lost 6 bases and 9 bases, in that order; junction bases with no gene match: 11. Germline values: CDR1 DFQATT, CDR2 SNEGSKA (reference sequence). CDR3 length: 14 amino acids. Written as DNA, the CDR3 is TGCAGTGCCCAGGAAGCGGGAGGGGGTACTGAGCAGTTCTTC. It translates to CSAQEAGGGTEQFF.

This clonotype was counted a few times. The V gene is TRBV28, the J gene TRBJ2-1, with 11 nucleotides matching TRBD2. Germline assignment: CDR1 MDHEN and CDR2 SYDVKM. Unmatched junction bases numbered 11, after V lost 1 base and J lost 0 bases. The CDR3 contains 20 residues. The CDR3 region is CASSLFGTGLAGSSYNEQFF. The DNA for the CDR3 is TGTGCCAGCAGTTTATTCGGGACCGGACTAGCGGGTAGCTCCTACAATGAGCAGTTCTTC.

This clonotype was observed a few times. The chain carries TRBV28 and TRBJ2-5; no reliable D call. CDR3 length: 18 amino acids. Germline values: CDR1 MDHEN, CDR2 SYDVKM. Trimming left V 1 base short and J 5 bases short, with 23 bases between. The CDR3 sequence: CASSLLSNTPWTRETQYF. CDR3 sequence (DNA): TGTGCCAGCAGTTTATTGTCAAACACCCCCTGGACGAGGGAGACCCAGTACTTC.

This clonotype was detected once. This chain uses TRBV29-1 with TRBJ2-1; D gene ambiguous. CDR1 is SQVTM and CDR2 is ANQGSEA in the germline V gene. With 2 bases removed from V and 10 bases from J, the gap between germline ends came to 9 bases. The CDR3 is 11 residues long. Here the CDR3 DNA reads TGCAGCGTTGAAAGCCCCACCGAGCAGTTCTTC. Protein product: CSVESPTEQFF.

This clonotype occurred many times. The V call is TRBV12-3 or TRBV12-4, the J call TRBJ2-7; D call uncertain. V lost 6 bases and J 0 bases, leaving 12 bases between the germline ends. The CDR3 runs to 14 residues. CDR3: CASSLSGSSYEQYF. CDR3 nucleotides: TGTGCCAGCAGCTTGTCAGGAAGCTCCTACGAGCAGTACTTC.

V and J are TRBV7-2 and TRBJ2-7, with 11 bases matching TRBD2. Unmatched junction bases numbered 1, after V lost 3 bases and J lost 0 bases. CDR1 is SGHTA, CDR2 FQGNSA, per germline. The CDR3 is 15 residues long. The CDR3 loop reads CASSFLAGGSYEQYF. The CDR3, as DNA: TGTGCCAGCAGCTTCCTAGCGGGAGGCTCCTACGAGCAGTACTTC.

At least ten counts were recorded for this clonotype. The chain is built from TRBV7-9 and TRBJ2-7, with D tentatively TRBD2 (6 bases). V was clipped by 4 bases and J by 4 bases, with 8 bases between them. CDR1 SEHNR and CDR2 FQNEAQ come from the germline V gene (reference sequence). The CDR3 has 12 amino acids. The CDR3: CASSSSGYEQYF. DNA for the CDR3: TGTGCCAGCAGCTCCAGCGGGTACGAGCAGTACTTC.